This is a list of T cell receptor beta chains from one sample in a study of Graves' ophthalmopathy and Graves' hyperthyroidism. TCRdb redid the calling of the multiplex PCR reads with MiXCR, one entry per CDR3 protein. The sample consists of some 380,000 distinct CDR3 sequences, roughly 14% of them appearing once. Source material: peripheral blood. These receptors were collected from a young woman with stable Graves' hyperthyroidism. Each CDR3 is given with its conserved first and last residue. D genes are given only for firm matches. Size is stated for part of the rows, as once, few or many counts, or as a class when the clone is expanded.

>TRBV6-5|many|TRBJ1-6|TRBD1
CASIDRGGYSPLHF
TGTGCCAGCATCGACAGGGGGGGCTATTCACCCCTCCACTTT
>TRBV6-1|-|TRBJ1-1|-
CASRRDLRAFTEAFF
TGTGCCAGCAGACGGGACCTCCGGGCATTCACTGAAGCTTTCTTT
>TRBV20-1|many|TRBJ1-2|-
CSARDRVVYGYTF
TGCAGTGCTAGGGACAGAGTCGTCTATGGCTACACCTTC
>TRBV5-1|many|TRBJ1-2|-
CASSLAGDYYGYTF
TGCGCCAGCAGCTTGGCCGGCGATTACTATGGCTACACCTTC
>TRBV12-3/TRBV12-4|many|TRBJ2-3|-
CASRRARSTDTQYF
TGTGCCAGCAGAAGGGCGAGAAGCACAGATACGCAGTATTTT
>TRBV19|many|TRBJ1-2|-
CANDAGGGGYTF
TGTGCCAATGACGCGGGCGGCGGGGGCTACACCTTC
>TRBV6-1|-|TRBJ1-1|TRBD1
CASSQGTTGEAFF
TGTGCCAGCAGTCAGGGGACGACAGGGGAAGCTTTCTTT
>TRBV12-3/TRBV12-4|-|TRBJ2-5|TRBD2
CASRAGEETQYF
TGTGCCAGCAGGGCGGGGGAAGAGACCCAGTACTTC
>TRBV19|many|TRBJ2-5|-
CASSRSRGQETQYF
TGTGCCAGTAGTAGGAGTAGGGGCCAAGAGACCCAGTACTTC
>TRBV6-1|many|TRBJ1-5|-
CASSDGRLPQHF
TGTGCCAGCAGTGATGGACGGCTGCCCCAGCATTTT
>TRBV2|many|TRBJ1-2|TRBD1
CASSPLGQGGNGYTF
TGTGCCAGCAGCCCCTTGGGACAGGGTGGAAATGGCTACACCTTC
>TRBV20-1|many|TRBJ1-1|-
CSARDVDTEAFF
TGCAGTGCACGGGACGTCGACACTGAAGCTTTCTTT
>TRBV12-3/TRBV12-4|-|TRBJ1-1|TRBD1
CASSLQTGSTEAFF
TGTGCCAGCAGTTTACAGACAGGGAGCACTGAAGCTTTCTTT
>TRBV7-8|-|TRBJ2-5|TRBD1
CASKRGQIKETQYF
TGTGCCAGCAAGAGGGGACAGATAAAAGAGACCCAGTACTTC
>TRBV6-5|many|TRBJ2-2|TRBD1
CASSYSGQGTGELFF
TGTGCCAGCAGTTACTCGGGACAGGGAACCGGGGAGCTGTTTTTT
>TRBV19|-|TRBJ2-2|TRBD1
CASTHTGANTGELFF
TGTGCCAGTACCCACACAGGGGCGAACACCGGGGAGCTGTTTTTT
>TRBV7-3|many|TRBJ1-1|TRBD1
CASSLGQGITEAFF
TGTGCCAGCAGCCTAGGACAGGGGATAACTGAAGCTTTCTTT
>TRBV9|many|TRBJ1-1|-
CASSPSGGPAFF
TGTGCCAGCAGCCCTTCGGGGGGCCCAGCTTTCTTT
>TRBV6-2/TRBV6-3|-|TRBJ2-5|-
CASRTPTRGSRQETQYF
TGTGCCAGCAGAACTCCTACCCGAGGGTCGAGGCAAGAGACCCAGTACTTC
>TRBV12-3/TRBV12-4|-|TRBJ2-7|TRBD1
CASSSTGGLDEQYF
TGTGCCAGCAGTTCGACAGGGGGTCTAGACGAGCAGTACTTC
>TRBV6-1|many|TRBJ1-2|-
CASAPDNYGYTF
TGTGCCAGCGCTCCGGATAACTATGGCTACACCTTC
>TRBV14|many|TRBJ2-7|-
CASSQVRGPIYEQYF
TGTGCCAGCAGCCAAGTCAGGGGACCTATCTACGAGCAGTACTTC
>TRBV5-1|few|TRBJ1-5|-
CASSMGGNSNQPQHF
TGCGCCAGCAGCATGGGAGGAAATAGCAATCAGCCCCAGCATTTT
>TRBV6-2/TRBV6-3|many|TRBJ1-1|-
CASSFEIRGTEAFF
TGTGCCAGCAGTTTTGAAATACGGGGCACTGAAGCTTTCTTT
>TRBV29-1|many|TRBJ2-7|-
CSVSKGQGNYEQYF
TGCAGCGTTAGTAAAGGTCAGGGCAACTACGAGCAGTACTTC
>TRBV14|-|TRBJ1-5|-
CASSRAMRNQPQHF
TGTGCCAGCAGCAGGGCTATGCGCAATCAGCCCCAGCATTTT